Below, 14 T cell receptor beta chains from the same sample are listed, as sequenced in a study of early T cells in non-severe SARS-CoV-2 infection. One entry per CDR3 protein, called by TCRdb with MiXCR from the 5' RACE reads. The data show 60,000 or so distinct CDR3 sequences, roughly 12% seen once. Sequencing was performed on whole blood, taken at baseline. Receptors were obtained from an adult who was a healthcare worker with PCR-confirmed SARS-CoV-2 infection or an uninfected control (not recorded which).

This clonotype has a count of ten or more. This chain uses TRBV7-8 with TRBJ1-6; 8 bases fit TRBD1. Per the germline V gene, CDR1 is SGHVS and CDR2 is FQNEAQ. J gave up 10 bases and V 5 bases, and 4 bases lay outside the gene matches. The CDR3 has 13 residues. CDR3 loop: CASSIQGASPLHF. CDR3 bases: TGTGCCAGCAGCATCCAGGGGGCATCACCCCTCCACTTT.

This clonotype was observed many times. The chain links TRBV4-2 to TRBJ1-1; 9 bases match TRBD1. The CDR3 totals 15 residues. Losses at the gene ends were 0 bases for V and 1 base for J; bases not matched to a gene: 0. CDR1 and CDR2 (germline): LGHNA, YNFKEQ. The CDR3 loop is CASSQEDRGNTEAFF. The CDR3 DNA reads TGTGCCAGCAGCCAAGAGGACAGGGGGAACACTGAAGCTTTCTTT.

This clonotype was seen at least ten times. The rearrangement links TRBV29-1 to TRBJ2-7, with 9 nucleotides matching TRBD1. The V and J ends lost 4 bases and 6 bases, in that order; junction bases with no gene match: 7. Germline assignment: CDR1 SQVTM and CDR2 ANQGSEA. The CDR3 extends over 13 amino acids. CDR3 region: CSVVLTGGIEQYF. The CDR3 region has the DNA TGCAGCGTTGTGTTGACAGGGGGAATCGAGCAGTACTTC.

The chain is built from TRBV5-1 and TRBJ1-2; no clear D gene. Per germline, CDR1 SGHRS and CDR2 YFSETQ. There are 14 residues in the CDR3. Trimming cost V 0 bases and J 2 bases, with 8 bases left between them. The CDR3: CASSLEEANYGYTF. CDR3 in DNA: TGCGCCAGCAGCTTGGAGGAGGCCAACTATGGCTACACCTTC.

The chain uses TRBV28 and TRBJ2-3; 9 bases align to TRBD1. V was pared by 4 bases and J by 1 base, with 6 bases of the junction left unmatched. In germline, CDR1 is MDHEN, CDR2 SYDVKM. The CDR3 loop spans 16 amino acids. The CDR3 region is CASSSTGTGRTDTQYF. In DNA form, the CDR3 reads TGTGCCAGCAGTTCAACCGGGACAGGGCGCACAGATACGCAGTATTTT.

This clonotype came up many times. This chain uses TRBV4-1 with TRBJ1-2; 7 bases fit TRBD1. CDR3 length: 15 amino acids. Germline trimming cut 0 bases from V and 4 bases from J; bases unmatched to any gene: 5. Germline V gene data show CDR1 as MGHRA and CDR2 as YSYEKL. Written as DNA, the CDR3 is TGCGCCAGCAGCCAAGATCCGACAGGGACCTATGGCTACACCTTC. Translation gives CASSQDPTGTYGYTF.

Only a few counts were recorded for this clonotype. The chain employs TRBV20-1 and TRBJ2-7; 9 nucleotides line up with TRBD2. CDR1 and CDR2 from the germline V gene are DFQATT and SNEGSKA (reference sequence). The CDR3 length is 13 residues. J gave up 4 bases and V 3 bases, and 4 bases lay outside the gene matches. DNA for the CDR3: TGCAGTGCTAGGCGGGAGGGCCAGTACGAGCAGTACTTC. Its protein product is CSARREGQYEQYF.

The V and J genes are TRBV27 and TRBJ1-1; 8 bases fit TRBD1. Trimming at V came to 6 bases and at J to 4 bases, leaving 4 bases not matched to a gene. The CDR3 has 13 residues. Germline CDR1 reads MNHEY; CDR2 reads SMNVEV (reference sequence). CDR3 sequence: CASRATGGTEAFF. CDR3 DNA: TGTGCCAGCAGGGCTACAGGGGGCACTGAAGCTTTCTTT.

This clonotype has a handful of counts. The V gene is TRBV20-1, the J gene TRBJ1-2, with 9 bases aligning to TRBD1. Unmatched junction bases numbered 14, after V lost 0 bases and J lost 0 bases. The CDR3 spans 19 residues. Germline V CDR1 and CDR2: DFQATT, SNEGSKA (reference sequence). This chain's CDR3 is CSARDPNSGTGITNYGYTF. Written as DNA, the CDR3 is TGCAGTGCTAGAGATCCTAATTCCGGGACAGGGATTACTAACTATGGCTACACCTTC.

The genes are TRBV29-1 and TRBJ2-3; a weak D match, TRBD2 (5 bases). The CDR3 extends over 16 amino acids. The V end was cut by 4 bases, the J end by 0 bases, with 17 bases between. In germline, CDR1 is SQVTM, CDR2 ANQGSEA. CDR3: CSVASSGVISTDTQYF. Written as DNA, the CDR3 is TGCAGCGTTGCCTCTTCCGGGGTCATTAGCACAGATACGCAGTATTTT.

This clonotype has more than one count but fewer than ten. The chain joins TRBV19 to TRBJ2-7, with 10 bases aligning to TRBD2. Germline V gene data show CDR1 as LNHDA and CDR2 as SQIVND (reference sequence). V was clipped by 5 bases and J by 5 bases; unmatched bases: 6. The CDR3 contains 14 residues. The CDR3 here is CASSESSGSHEQYF. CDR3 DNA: TGTGCCAGTAGTGAATCTAGCGGGAGTCACGAGCAGTACTTC.

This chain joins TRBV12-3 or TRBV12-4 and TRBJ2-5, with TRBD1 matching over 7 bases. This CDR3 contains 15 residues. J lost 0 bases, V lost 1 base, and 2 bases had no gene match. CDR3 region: CASSLGDSYQETQYF. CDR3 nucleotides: TGTGCCAGCAGTTTAGGGGACAGCTACCAAGAGACCCAGTACTTC.

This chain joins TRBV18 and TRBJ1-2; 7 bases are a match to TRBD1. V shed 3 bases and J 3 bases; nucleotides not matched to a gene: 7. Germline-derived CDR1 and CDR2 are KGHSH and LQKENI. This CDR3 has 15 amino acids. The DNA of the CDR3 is TGTGCCAGCTCACCCTCCGGACAGGTAGACTATGGCTACACCTTC. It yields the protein CASSPSGQVDYGYTF.

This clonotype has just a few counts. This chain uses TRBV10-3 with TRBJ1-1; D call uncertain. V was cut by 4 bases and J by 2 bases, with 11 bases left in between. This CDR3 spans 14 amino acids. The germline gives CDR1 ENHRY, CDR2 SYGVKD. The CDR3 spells CAISVSRDNTEAFF. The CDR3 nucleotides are TGTGCCATCAGTGTTTCCCGGGATAACACTGAAGCTTTCTTT.